This entry lists 2 T cell receptor beta chains sequenced from one sample in a study of T cell clones after liver transplantation. TCRdb keeps only in-frame clones here, not all; method: immunoSEQ multiplex PCR. This table holds tens of thousands of clones, roughly nine tenths found once. The sample in question was CD8+ T cells from blood, obtained 12 months after liver transplant. The receptor source for this set is a human patient who received a liver transplant. Some T cells may be the graft donor's.

The chain employs TRBV27 and TRBJ1-1; D is ambiguous. The CDR3 is made up of 15 amino acids. The V end was cut by 1 base, the J end by 0 bases, with 9 bases between. The germline V gene has CDR1 MNHEY and CDR2 SMNVEV (reference sequence). The CDR3 bases are TGTGCCAGCAGTTTATTTTCGGCACTGAACACTGAAGCTTTCTTT. Residues: CASSLFSALNTEAFF.

J is TRBJ2-7 and V is TRBV27; the match to TRBD2 covers 8 bases. V lost 5 bases to trimming and J lost 0 bases; unmatched junction nucleotides: 6. The CDR3 has 15 amino acids. Germline V gene sequence: CDR1 MNHEY, CDR2 SMNVEV (reference sequence). The CDR3 nucleotides are TGTGCCAGCAGTCTCGCTAGCGGGCCCTCCTACGAGCAGTACTTC. Translation gives CASSLASGPSYEQYF.